This is a list of T cell receptor beta chains from one sample in a study of blood T cell repertoires in COVID-19. Here immunoSEQ multiplex PCR was the method, and the copy in TCRdb shows in-frame clones only, minus some. The sample comprises some 670,000 clones, about nine tenths of which are singletons, and roughly 0.25% rests with the top ten. Sequences were obtained from peripheral blood. The origin of the receptors is a woman between 18 and 29 years old with acute or convalescent COVID-19. Both conserved end residues are part of each CDR3. The order of the fields is V gene, J gene, D gene, CDR3 protein. The D gene is left open where the match is weak.

TRBV21-1	TRBJ1-2	NA	CASSKEAGQGDGYTF
TRBV19	TRBJ2-4	NA	CASSTRHQNSAKNIQYF
TRBV2	TRBJ2-3	NA	CASSALLESPQYF
TRBV2	TRBJ1-1	TRBD1	CASPSRTGRAFF
TRBV7-2	TRBJ2-7	NA	CASSVGQSFSYEQYF
TRBV5-1	TRBJ1-1	NA	CASSLVWAAPPEAFF
TRBV15	TRBJ1-4	NA	CATSSELALGNEKLFF
TRBV2	TRBJ1-1	TRBD1	CASSDPGKGQLNTEAFF
TRBV29-1	TRBJ1-2	TRBD1	CSVALPGTGDGYTF
TRBV5-1	TRBJ1-4	NA	CASSLQLGVEKLFF
TRBV9	TRBJ1-4	NA	CASSVASGAIPSNEKLFF
TRBV3-1/TRBV3-2	TRBJ2-2	TRBD1	CASSQAGQGYRELFF
TRBV25-1	TRBJ1-2	NA	CASRAGIRGRYGYTF
TRBV27	TRBJ2-7	TRBD2	CASSSSGGSYEQYF
TRBV5-1	TRBJ2-7	NA	CASSLGSTYEQYF
TRBV6-4	TRBJ1-2	NA	CASSPEGLHGYTF
TRBV5-6	TRBJ1-6	NA	CASSVGAPTAGSPLHF
TRBV6-5	TRBJ1-3	TRBD1	CASRVTGVGGNTIYF
TRBV6-2/TRBV6-3	TRBJ1-2	NA	CASSYTQQGPYGYTF
TRBV2	TRBJ2-5	NA	CASSVSTAYQETQYF
TRBV13	TRBJ1-1	TRBD1	CASSLRQGTGTEAFF
TRBV24-1	TRBJ2-1	TRBD1	CATSDLNGTGVDNEQFF
TRBV6-2/TRBV6-3	TRBJ2-1	TRBD2	CASSPGGEQFF